The T cell receptor (beta chain) under discussion was sequenced for a study of STAT3 mutations in large granular lymphocyte leukemia. Details on this clone: Its target is unknown.

Study-level points and caveats: In T-cell large granular lymphocyte leukemia, about half of patients showed multiple immunodominant subclonotypes.

The V and J ends lost 5 bases and 0 bases, in that order; junction bases with no gene match: 6. The germline CDR1 and CDR2 sequences are SGHTA and FQGNSA. This CDR3 contains 16 residues. Sequenced by immunoSEQ multiplex PCR; TCRdb stores in-frame clones only, minus some. Here the sample spans around 17,000 clones, 84% being singletons. Specimen: peripheral blood mononuclear cells. The receptor comes from a man aged 50 or older with T-cell large granular lymphocyte leukemia. Some clones in this sample may be carry-over from other donors' samples. V gene TRBV7-2 combines with J gene TRBJ2-7, with 11 bases aligning to TRBD2. The CDR3 region is CASSPPTSGSSYEQYF. In nucleotides, the CDR3 is TGTGCCAGCAGCCCGCCTACTAGCGGGAGCTCCTACGAGCAGTACTTC. Drawing the rest from reference TRBV7-2 and TRBJ2-7, the complete variable domain is GAGVSQSPSNKVTEKGKDVELRCDPISGHTALYWYRQSLGQGLEFLIYFQGNSAPDKSGLPSDRFSAERTGGSVSTLTIQRTQQEDSAVYLCASSPPTSGSSYEQYFGPGTRLTVT.